This T cell receptor beta chain was sequenced for a study of glioma-infiltrating T cells. General study findings and limits: Above-expected tissue-blood divergence occurred in all gliomas, most in low-grade ones.

This clonotype was seen many times. As yet, its antigen is unknown. The iRepertoire nested amplicon-rescue multiplex PCR amplified TCR alpha and beta CDR3s from RNA. Tissue mRNA or PBMC total RNA, about 90-400 ng, went into one-step reverse transcription and amplification. MiXCR, applied by TCRdb to the multiplex PCR reads, yields one record per CDR3 protein. The sample shows about 190,000 distinct CDR3 sequences, over 30% of them seen only once. The ends were cut back, 2 bases at V and 2 bases at J, with 13 bases in the middle. The CDR3 is made up of 15 amino acids. CDR1 is SGHTA and CDR2 is FQGNSA in the germline V gene.

The TCR originated in a human donor with low-grade glioma or glioblastoma, undergoing nonglioma brain surgery, or in good health (not recorded which). Sequenced: glioma tissue, nonneoplastic brain tissue, or PBMCs (not recorded which). The chain recombines TRBV7-2 with TRBJ2-7; D ambiguous. CDR3 region: CASSLSLGRPYEQYF. In DNA form, the CDR3 reads TGTGCCAGCAGCTTAAGCTTGGGCAGACCCTACGAGCAGTACTTC.